These T cell receptor beta chains were read from a single sample in a study of T-cell reconstitution after alpha-beta-depleted transplantation in children. TCRdb reprocessed the PCR reads with MiXCR, giving one entry per CDR3 protein. In the table there are roughly 310,000 distinct CDR3 sequences, around 20% of which are singletons. Source: PBMCs, mostly from graft donor cells, taken 180 days after TCRalphabeta/CD19-depleted stem cell transplant. These receptors were collected from a male patient under 18 who had a stem cell transplant for acute lymphoblastic leukemia, so the T cells may come from the graft donor. The CDR3 runs from the conserved cysteine through the conserved F or W. The D gene is left open where the match is weak. A row's size may be missing; if present it is once, few, many or a size class.

TRBJ2-1 | . | TRBV5-1 | . | TGCGCCAGCAGCTTGTTAGGTAGGGTGGTCAATGAGCAGTTCTTC | CASSLLGRVVNEQFF
TRBJ2-3 | . | TRBV21-1 | few | TGTGCCAGCAGTTTTACCTTAGTGGGGCTAGACACAGATACGCAGTATTTT | CASSFTLVGLDTDTQYF
TRBJ2-1 | . | TRBV5-1 | . | TGCGCCAGCAGCTTGGCGCCCCCCCCCTACGACGACAATGAGCAGTTCTTC | CASSLAPPPYDDNEQFF
TRBJ1-1 | TRBD1 | TRBV5-6 | few | TGTGCCAGCAGCTGGGGACAGGGGGCGACTGAAGCTTTCTTT | CASSWGQGATEAFF
TRBJ1-1 | . | TRBV9 | few | TGTGCCAGCAGCGTAGTAAACCCCGGAGCCCCTAACACTGAAGCTTTCTTT | CASSVVNPGAPNTEAFF
TRBJ2-2 | TRBD2 | TRBV4-1 | few | TGCGCCAGCAGCCATCTTGGACTAGCGGTCAACACCGGGGAGCTGTTTTTT | CASSHLGLAVNTGELFF
TRBJ2-7 | . | TRBV27 | many | TGTGCCAGCAGTACAACCGGGACTTTCGGCTCCTACGAGCAGTACTTC | CASSTTGTFGSYEQYF
TRBJ2-7 | . | TRBV5-1 | . | TGCGCCAGCACCACGGCTGCAGGATCCTACGAGCAGTACTTC | CASTTAAGSYEQYF
TRBJ2-7 | . | TRBV7-8 | many | TGTGCCAGCAGCTTCAGGGGGGGTACCTACGAGCAGTACTTC | CASSFRGGTYEQYF
TRBJ1-1 | . | TRBV29-1 | . | TGCAGCGCGGGACGGAGAGGGAACACTGAAGCTTTCTTT | CSAGRRGNTEAFF
TRBJ2-7 | TRBD1 | TRBV12-3/TRBV12-4 | . | TGTGCCAGCTCCAGACAGGGGGCTGGGTACGAGCAGTACTTC | CASSRQGAGYEQYF
TRBJ1-1 | . | TRBV7-2 | many | TGTGCCAGCAGGGTGGCACGGAACACTGAAGCTTTCTTT | CASRVARNTEAFF
TRBJ2-3 | . | TRBV7-8 | . | TGTGCCAGCAGCTTAGTCGGGGGGCCTGCAGATACGCAGTATTTT | CASSLVGGPADTQYF
TRBJ2-7 | . | TRBV20-1 | few | TGCAGTGCTGAGGATGGCGGGTACGAGCAGTACTTC | CSAEDGGYEQYF
TRBJ2-5 | . | TRBV9 | . | TGTGCCAGCAGCGTATTAGGTCAGGGGATGAGAGAGACCCAGTACTTC | CASSVLGQGMRETQYF
TRBJ2-7 | TRBD1 | TRBV19 | few | TGTGCCAGTACCTCCACGGGACAGATCATGGGCGAGCAGTACTTC | CASTSTGQIMGEQYF
TRBJ2-5 | . | TRBV7-3 | few | TGTGCCAGCGGGGGCACGAGCCAGACCCAGTACTTC | CASGGTSQTQYF
TRBJ2-7 | TRBD2 | TRBV3-1 | . | TGTGCCAGCAGCCACAGACTAGCGGGAGTCCGCTACGAGCAGTACTTC | CASSHRLAGVRYEQYF
TRBJ2-7 | . | TRBV12-3/TRBV12-4 | . | TGTGCCAGCAGTTTAAGCAGTGACTTCTACGAGCAGTACTTC | CASSLSSDFYEQYF
TRBJ2-1 | . | TRBV20-1 | few | TGCAGTGCTAGAGATCTTAGGGCAGTTATCCTCAATGAGCAGTTCTTC | CSARDLRAVILNEQFF
TRBJ1-5 | . | TRBV6-6 | . | TGTGCCAGCAGTTACTCCGGAGATCAGCCCCAGCATTTT | CASSYSGDQPQHF
TRBJ2-3 | TRBD2 | TRBV12-3/TRBV12-4 | few | TGTGCCAGCAGTCTCCGGACTAGGTCCCTCACAGATACGCAGTATTTT | CASSLRTRSLTDTQYF
TRBJ2-4 | . | TRBV12-3/TRBV12-4 | . | TGTGCCAGCAGTTTAGAGGCCGCCAAAAACATTCAGTACTTC | CASSLEAAKNIQYF
TRBJ2-7 | TRBD2 | TRBV29-1 | few | TGCAGCGTTGTGGTGGGAGGGGACGAGCAGTACTTC | CSVVVGGDEQYF
TRBJ1-5 | . | TRBV18 | . | TGTGCCAGCTCACGGGAAAGCAATCAGCCCCAGCGTTTT | CASSRESNQPQRF
TRBJ2-5 | . | TRBV18 | once | TGTGCCAGCTCACCGTGGGTTCAAGAGACCCAGTACTTC | CASSPWVQETQYF
TRBJ2-1 | TRBD2 | TRBV10-2 | . | TGCGCCAGCAGTTCACCTAGCGGGAGGGACAATGAGCAGTTCTTC | CASSSPSGRDNEQFF
TRBJ2-1 | . | TRBV4-1 | . | TGCGCCAGCAGCTCCTTGGGGCGTTCCTCCTACAATGAGCAGTTCTTC | CASSSLGRSSYNEQFF
TRBJ2-3 | TRBD2 | TRBV20-1 | few | TGCAGTGCTAGTTATCCGGGAGGGATCACAGATACGCAGTATTTT | CSASYPGGITDTQYF
TRBJ1-1 | TRBD1 | TRBV10-3 | many | TGTGCCATCAGCGCAAACCAGGGGGGGGTCACTGAAGCTTTCTTT | CAISANQGGVTEAFF
TRBJ2-3 | . | TRBV12-3/TRBV12-4 | . | TGTGCCAGCAGTTTCTGGGACGGGGGCACCACAGATACGCAGTATTTT | CASSFWDGGTTDTQYF
TRBJ2-7 | . | TRBV15 | few | TGTGCCACCAGCAGGGAGGGCCCGACAGGGATCGCCTACGAGCAGTACTTC | CATSREGPTGIAYEQYF
TRBJ2-2 | . | TRBV9 | few | TGTGCCAGCAGCGTAGGAGACAGGCCCTTTACCGGGGAGCTGTTTTTT | CASSVGDRPFTGELFF
TRBJ2-2 | . | TRBV7-7 | . | TGTGCCAGCAGCTTGTCGACAGCTCCGAGGGGGGAGCTGTTTTTT | CASSLSTAPRGELFF
TRBJ1-1 | . | TRBV7-8 | few | TGTGCCAGCAGCTTATTCCCCTTTTTCGACGGGGAGAACACTGAAGCTTTCTTT | CASSLFPFFDGENTEAFF
TRBJ2-1 | TRBD2 | TRBV20-1 | few | TGCAGTGCTAGAAGACTAGCGGGCGCCTACAATGAGCAGTTCTTC | CSARRLAGAYNEQFF
TRBJ1-1 | . | TRBV6-1 | . | TGTGCCAGCACCCACGGTCACGGGATGAACACTGAAGCTTTCTTT | CASTHGHGMNTEAFF
TRBJ1-1 | TRBD1 | TRBV6-5 | . | TGTGCCAGCAGTTACGGGGACAGGGGGCACACTGAAGCTTTCTTT | CASSYGDRGHTEAFF
TRBJ1-2 | . | TRBV5-1 | . | TGCGCCAGCAGGAGGTCCGGAAATTTTAACTATGGCTACACCTTC | CASRRSGNFNYGYTF
TRBJ2-3 | TRBD1 | TRBV27 | few | TGTGCCAGCAGATCTCAGGGGGCAATAAGCACAGATACGCAGTATTTT | CASRSQGAISTDTQYF
TRBJ2-5 | TRBD2 | TRBV9 | . | TGTGCCAGCAGCGTAGCGCCTAGCGGGGTCGGAGAGACCCAGTACTTC | CASSVAPSGVGETQYF
TRBJ2-5 | . | TRBV4-2 | . | TGTGCCAGCAGCCAAGACCAGGAGGAGACCCAGTACTTC | CASSQDQEETQYF